Given below is one T cell receptor (beta chain) in context. This is likely a read error, given that the CDR3 carries no conserved phenylalanine or tryptophan at its end. No DNA is shown, since the ends of the CDR3 on it are uncertain; the CDR3 is the one TCRdb lists. The CDR3 sequence runs 13 residues, both termini included. Germline CDR1 is SGHTA and CDR2 is FQGNSA. These data originate in a study of blood T cell repertoires in COVID-19. The method was immunoSEQ multiplex PCR; TCRdb's version includes in-frame clones alone and lacks a portion of them. The sample holds 380,000 or so clones, approximately 87% seen once.

The origin of this receptor is a man aged 25-40 years who had recovered from COVID-19. The chain combines TRBV7-2 with TRBJ2-3; no check of the table's D call, TRBD2, against the DNA was made. Sequences were obtained from PBMCs or T cells enriched from blood (not recorded which). The CDR3: CASSSPASGGFYT.